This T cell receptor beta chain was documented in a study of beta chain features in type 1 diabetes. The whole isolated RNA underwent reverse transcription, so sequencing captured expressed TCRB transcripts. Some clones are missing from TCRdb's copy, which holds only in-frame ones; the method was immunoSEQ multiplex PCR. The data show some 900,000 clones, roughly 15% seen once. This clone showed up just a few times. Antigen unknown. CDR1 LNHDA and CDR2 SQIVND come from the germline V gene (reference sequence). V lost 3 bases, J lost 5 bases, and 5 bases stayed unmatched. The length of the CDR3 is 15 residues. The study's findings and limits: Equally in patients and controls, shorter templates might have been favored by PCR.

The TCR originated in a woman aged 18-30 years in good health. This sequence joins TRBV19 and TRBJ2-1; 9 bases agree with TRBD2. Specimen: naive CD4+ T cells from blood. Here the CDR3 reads CASSIGGRVHNEQFF. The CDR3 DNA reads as TGTGCCAGTAGTATCGGCGGGAGGGTACACAATGAGCAGTTCTTC.